This is a list of T cell receptor beta chains from one sample in a study of blood T cell repertoires in COVID-19. Sequencing was performed with immunoSEQ multiplex PCR; in TCRdb, only in-frame clones are kept and a portion is missing. The profile shows 150,000 to 200,000 clones, around 83% of them singletons. The sample taken for sequencing was peripheral blood. These receptors originate from a woman aged 70-85 years who had recovered from COVID-19. Both conserved end residues are part of each CDR3. Fields, in order: CDR3 protein, CDR3 DNA, clone size, D gene, J gene, V gene. D genes are given only for firm matches. The listing skips clone size in some rows; elsewhere it reads once, few, many or a size class.

cdr3_aa: CASRINRGRDTQYF
cdr3_nt: TGTGCCAGTAGGATCAACAGGGGCCGTGATACGCAGTATTTT
clone_size: NA
d_call: TRBD1
j_call: TRBJ2-3
v_call: TRBV19

cdr3_aa: CASSLEEMAYEQYF
cdr3_nt: TGTGCCAGCAGCTTGGAGGAGATGGCGTACGAGCAGTACTTC
clone_size: NA
d_call: NA
j_call: TRBJ2-7
v_call: TRBV7-6

cdr3_aa: CASSDTRDSAQFF
cdr3_nt: TGTGCCAGCAGCGACACCCGGGACAGTGCGCAGTTCTTC
clone_size: NA
d_call: TRBD1
j_call: TRBJ2-1
v_call: TRBV14

cdr3_aa: CASSQTPPGETQYF
cdr3_nt: TGCGCCAGCAGCCAGACCCCGCCCGGGGAGACCCAGTACTTC
clone_size: NA
d_call: NA
j_call: TRBJ2-5
v_call: TRBV5-1

cdr3_aa: CASSPSASTGEQYF
cdr3_nt: TGTGCCAGCTCCCCTTCGGCCTCTACGGGCGAGCAGTACTTC
clone_size: NA
d_call: NA
j_call: TRBJ2-7
v_call: TRBV18

cdr3_aa: CASSLSSGGIYEQYF
cdr3_nt: TGTGCCAGCAGTTTATCATCGGGGGGGATTTACGAGCAGTACTTC
clone_size: NA
d_call: TRBD2
j_call: TRBJ2-7
v_call: TRBV28

cdr3_aa: CASSLLGSPGDYGYTF
cdr3_nt: TGTGCCAGCAGTTTACTTGGCAGCCCAGGCGACTATGGCTACACCTTC
clone_size: few
d_call: NA
j_call: TRBJ1-2
v_call: TRBV28

cdr3_aa: CRRGGSNTEAFF
cdr3_nt: TGCAGGAGGGGAGGGTCGAACACTGAAGCTTTCTTT
clone_size: once
d_call: NA
j_call: TRBJ1-1
v_call: TRBV29-1

cdr3_aa: CASSARGAQTYEQYF
cdr3_nt: TGTGCCAGCAGTGCCCGGGGGGCCCAGACCTACGAGCAGTACTTC
clone_size: NA
d_call: NA
j_call: TRBJ2-7
v_call: TRBV2

cdr3_aa: CASSRPGQPTDTQYF
cdr3_nt: TGTGCCAGCTCACGGCCGGGACAGCCCACAGATACGCAGTATTTT
clone_size: NA
d_call: TRBD1
j_call: TRBJ2-3
v_call: TRBV18

cdr3_aa: CASTPGGTGYGYTF
cdr3_nt: TGTGCCAGTACCCCGGGCGGGACAGGCTATGGCTACACCTTC
clone_size: NA
d_call: TRBD1
j_call: TRBJ1-2
v_call: TRBV19

cdr3_aa: CASSLLGSAGELFF
cdr3_nt: TGCGCCAGCAGCTTGCTGGGGAGCGCCGGGGAGCTGTTTTTT
clone_size: NA
d_call: NA
j_call: TRBJ2-2
v_call: TRBV5-1

cdr3_aa: CASSVRGLARDGKNIQYF
cdr3_nt: TGTGCCAGCAGCGTTAGGGGGTTGGCAAGGGATGGCAAAAACATTCAGTACTTC
clone_size: NA
d_call: NA
j_call: TRBJ2-4
v_call: TRBV9

cdr3_aa: CASSLADTQYF
cdr3_nt: TGTGCCAGCAGCTTAGCTGATACGCAGTATTTT
clone_size: once
d_call: NA
j_call: TRBJ2-3
v_call: TRBV11-2

cdr3_aa: CASSEGDEDPLHF
cdr3_nt: TGTGCCAGCAGTGAAGGTGACGAGGATCCCCTCCACTTT
clone_size: NA
d_call: NA
j_call: TRBJ1-6
v_call: TRBV2

cdr3_aa: CASSPVYHTDTQYF
cdr3_nt: TGTGCCAGCAGTCCCGTCTACCACACAGATACGCAGTATTTT
clone_size: NA
d_call: NA
j_call: TRBJ2-3
v_call: TRBV28

cdr3_aa: CASSPGQGDTIYF
cdr3_nt: TGCGCCAGCAGCCCCGGACAGGGGGACACCATATATTTT
clone_size: NA
d_call: TRBD1
j_call: TRBJ1-3
v_call: TRBV5-1

cdr3_aa: CASSLLPGQGRTEAFF
cdr3_nt: TGTGCCAGCAGCCTCCTCCCGGGACAGGGGAGGACTGAAGCTTTCTTT
clone_size: NA
d_call: TRBD1
j_call: TRBJ1-1
v_call: TRBV14

cdr3_aa: CASKVRGPSTGELFF
cdr3_nt: TGTGCCAGCAAGGTCAGGGGGCCGAGCACCGGGGAGCTGTTTTTT
clone_size: NA
d_call: TRBD1
j_call: TRBJ2-2
v_call: TRBV6-5

cdr3_aa: CASSQGTGGYEQYF
cdr3_nt: TGTGCCAGCAGCCAAGGGACAGGGGGCTACGAGCAGTACTTC
clone_size: once
d_call: TRBD1
j_call: TRBJ2-7
v_call: TRBV3-1/TRBV3-2

cdr3_aa: CASSSGGELFF
cdr3_nt: TGTGCCAGCTCCTCGGGGGGGGAGCTGTTTTTT
clone_size: NA
d_call: NA
j_call: TRBJ2-2
v_call: TRBV7-7

cdr3_aa: CASSQGLAGHTDTQYF
cdr3_nt: TGTGCCAGCAGCCAGGGACTAGCGGGACACACAGATACGCAGTATTTT
clone_size: NA
d_call: TRBD2
j_call: TRBJ2-3
v_call: TRBV5-4

cdr3_aa: CASSATLPGSSGANVLTF
cdr3_nt: TGTGCCAGCAGTGCGACCCTGCCGGGGAGCTCTGGGGCCAACGTCCTGACTTTC
clone_size: NA
d_call: NA
j_call: TRBJ2-6
v_call: TRBV25-1

cdr3_aa: CASSVLAGPSYEQYF
cdr3_nt: TGTGCCAGCAGCGTACTCGCAGGTCCATCCTACGAGCAGTACTTC
clone_size: NA
d_call: NA
j_call: TRBJ2-7
v_call: TRBV9

cdr3_aa: CASSALPGEKLFF
cdr3_nt: TGTGCCAGCAGCGCCCTTCCGGGGGAAAAACTGTTTTTT
clone_size: NA
d_call: NA
j_call: TRBJ1-4
v_call: TRBV9

cdr3_aa: CSVHGGGVGYTF
cdr3_nt: TGCAGCGTCCATGGGGGGGGAGTTGGCTACACCTTC
clone_size: NA
d_call: NA
j_call: TRBJ1-2
v_call: TRBV29-1

cdr3_aa: CASSPLVAGGGEQFF
cdr3_nt: TGTGCCAGCTCACCTCTAGTAGCGGGAGGCGGTGAGCAGTTCTTC
clone_size: few
d_call: TRBD2
j_call: TRBJ2-1
v_call: TRBV18

cdr3_aa: CAIRSGRGTQETQYF
cdr3_nt: TGTGCCATCAGGTCAGGCAGGGGGACACAAGAGACCCAGTACTTC
clone_size: NA
d_call: TRBD1
j_call: TRBJ2-5
v_call: TRBV10-3

cdr3_aa: CAISESGRGSYNEQFF
cdr3_nt: TGTGCCATCAGTGAAAGCGGGAGGGGCTCCTACAATGAGCAGTTCTTC
clone_size: NA
d_call: TRBD2
j_call: TRBJ2-1
v_call: TRBV10-3

cdr3_aa: CASSQDVAGRACTF
cdr3_nt: TGTGCCAGCAGCCAAGATGTCGCAGGGAGGGCCTGCACCTTC
clone_size: NA
d_call: NA
j_call: TRBJ1-2
v_call: TRBV3-1/TRBV3-2

cdr3_aa: CASSARQGFDQPQHF
cdr3_nt: TGTGCCAGCAGCGCCCGACAGGGTTTCGATCAGCCCCAGCATTTT
clone_size: NA
d_call: TRBD1
j_call: TRBJ1-5
v_call: TRBV7-9

cdr3_aa: CASRQTGVGGELFF
cdr3_nt: TGTGCCAGCAGGCAGACAGGGGTCGGGGGGGAGCTGTTTTTT
clone_size: NA
d_call: TRBD1
j_call: TRBJ2-2
v_call: TRBV6-5

cdr3_aa: CASRADRRNQPQHF
cdr3_nt: TGTGCCAGCAGGGCGGACAGGAGGAATCAGCCCCAGCATTTT
clone_size: NA
d_call: TRBD1
j_call: TRBJ1-5
v_call: TRBV2

cdr3_aa: CASSEGQRDRVAFF
cdr3_nt: TGTGCCAGCAGTGAAGGGCAGAGGGACAGGGTAGCTTTCTTT
clone_size: NA
d_call: TRBD1
j_call: TRBJ1-1
v_call: TRBV2

cdr3_aa: CASSTTGSTDTQYF
cdr3_nt: TGTGCCAGTAGTACTACAGGGTCCACAGATACGCAGTATTTT
clone_size: NA
d_call: NA
j_call: TRBJ2-3
v_call: TRBV19

cdr3_aa: CASSYSEGLHF
cdr3_nt: TGTGCCAGCAGTTACTCGGAGGGCCTCCACTTT
clone_size: NA
d_call: NA
j_call: TRBJ1-6
v_call: TRBV6-2/TRBV6-3

cdr3_aa: CASSPRGGYEQYF
cdr3_nt: TGTGCCAGCTCACCCCGGGGGGGATACGAGCAGTACTTC
clone_size: NA
d_call: TRBD2
j_call: TRBJ2-7
v_call: TRBV18

cdr3_aa: CASLGQPSYNEQFF
cdr3_nt: TGTGCCAGCCTGGGACAGCCCTCCTACAATGAGCAGTTCTTC
clone_size: once
d_call: TRBD1
j_call: TRBJ2-1
v_call: TRBV7-9

cdr3_aa: CASSSGVREANQPQHF
cdr3_nt: TGTGCCAGCAGCTCGGGGGTCCGGGAGGCCAATCAGCCCCAGCATTTT
clone_size: NA
d_call: NA
j_call: TRBJ1-5
v_call: TRBV7-2

cdr3_aa: CASGLGGSGGFREQYF
cdr3_nt: TGTGCTAGTGGTTTGGGGGGTAGCGGGGGCTTCCGCGAGCAGTACTTC
clone_size: once
d_call: TRBD2
j_call: TRBJ2-7
v_call: TRBV12-5

cdr3_aa: CASSPGVPGELFF
cdr3_nt: TGTGCCAGTAGCCCAGGGGTCCCCGGGGAGCTGTTTTTT
clone_size: NA
d_call: NA
j_call: TRBJ2-2
v_call: TRBV19

cdr3_aa: CASSPAGAGYEQYF
cdr3_nt: TGTGCCAGCTCACCTGCGGGGGCAGGGTACGAGCAGTACTTC
clone_size: NA
d_call: NA
j_call: TRBJ2-7
v_call: TRBV18

cdr3_aa: CASSIMGSGSVGEQFF
cdr3_nt: TGTGCCAGTAGTATAATGGGTAGCGGGAGTGTCGGTGAGCAGTTCTTC
clone_size: NA
d_call: TRBD2
j_call: TRBJ2-1
v_call: TRBV19

cdr3_aa: CASTPTGVYGYTF
cdr3_nt: TGTGCCAGCACCCCGACAGGGGTGTATGGCTACACCTTC
clone_size: NA
d_call: TRBD1
j_call: TRBJ1-2
v_call: TRBV2

cdr3_aa: CASGLSSYGYTF
cdr3_nt: TGTGCTAGTGGTTTGTCCAGCTATGGCTACACCTTC
clone_size: NA
d_call: NA
j_call: TRBJ1-2
v_call: TRBV12-5

cdr3_aa: CASRLGLAGEQFF
cdr3_nt: TGTGCCAGCAGGCTCGGACTAGCCGGTGAGCAGTTCTTC
clone_size: NA
d_call: TRBD2
j_call: TRBJ2-1
v_call: TRBV6-5

cdr3_aa: CASSLGGQRPPQETQYF
cdr3_nt: TGCGCCAGCAGCTTGGGGGGGCAGCGACCACCCCAAGAGACCCAGTACTTC
clone_size: NA
d_call: NA
j_call: TRBJ2-5
v_call: TRBV5-1

cdr3_aa: CSGGTAQNEQYF
cdr3_nt: TGCAGCGGGGGGACAGCCCAGAACGAGCAGTACTTC
clone_size: NA
d_call: TRBD1
j_call: TRBJ2-7
v_call: TRBV29-1

cdr3_aa: CASSPQQGAYGYTF
cdr3_nt: TGCGCCAGCAGTCCCCAGCAGGGGGCATATGGCTACACCTTC
clone_size: once
d_call: TRBD1
j_call: TRBJ1-2
v_call: TRBV5-1

cdr3_aa: CASSLDPVSYNEQFF
cdr3_nt: TGTGCCAGCAGCTTGGATCCGGTTTCCTACAATGAGCAGTTCTTC
clone_size: NA
d_call: NA
j_call: TRBJ2-1
v_call: TRBV5-4

cdr3_aa: CASSTSGSTDTQYF
cdr3_nt: TGTGCCAGCTCCACTAGCGGGAGTACAGATACGCAGTATTTT
clone_size: NA
d_call: TRBD2
j_call: TRBJ2-3
v_call: TRBV18

cdr3_aa: CASSPGTMNTGELFF
cdr3_nt: TGTGCCAGCAGCCCCGGGACAATGAACACCGGGGAGCTGTTTTTT
clone_size: NA
d_call: NA
j_call: TRBJ2-2
v_call: TRBV7-3

cdr3_aa: CASSQARMAGELFF
cdr3_nt: TGTGCCAGCAGCCAGGCCAGGATGGCCGGGGAGCTGTTTTTT
clone_size: NA
d_call: NA
j_call: TRBJ2-2
v_call: TRBV3-1/TRBV3-2

cdr3_aa: CASRPTGPGGDTQYF
cdr3_nt: TGTGCCAGCAGGCCCACGGGACCGGGGGGGGATACGCAGTATTTT
clone_size: NA
d_call: TRBD2
j_call: TRBJ2-3
v_call: TRBV28

cdr3_aa: CASSYSRGRGTEAFF
cdr3_nt: TGTGCCAGCAGTTACTCCAGGGGGCGTGGGACTGAAGCTTTCTTT
clone_size: once
d_call: TRBD1
j_call: TRBJ1-1
v_call: TRBV6-5

cdr3_aa: CASSPAGGGNVLTF
cdr3_nt: TGTGCCAGCTCACCGGCGGGGGGCGGCAACGTCCTGACTTTC
clone_size: NA
d_call: TRBD2
j_call: TRBJ2-6
v_call: TRBV18

cdr3_aa: CASRGNYGYTF
cdr3_nt: TGCGCCTCCCGCGGTAACTATGGCTACACCTTC
clone_size: NA
d_call: NA
j_call: TRBJ1-2
v_call: TRBV5-1